Following are 26 T cell receptor beta chains from one sample sequenced in a study of T cell repertoires in cytomegalovirus infection (dated by TCRdb to about 2019). Data came from an Illumina HiSeq 1500. TCRdb itself trimmed the public reads at Q25 with fastp, ran MiXCR and retained productive beta chains. Duplicate CDR3 protein sequences are folded into a single record with the most common DNA and genes. The sample table contains approximately 120,000 distinct CDR3 sequences; only one count was recorded for around 28% of them. The top ten hold roughly 77% of the sample. Which antigens these TCRs recognize remains unknown. What the treatment or condition label conveys for this sample: in vitro stimulation with specific CMV peptide epitopes to enrich CMV-specific T cells. This specimen consisted of CD8+ T cells from cultured PBMCs, obtained from culture after CMV antigen stimulation. These receptors all come from a human donor in good health (CMV status not recorded). Some clones in this sample may be carry-over from other donors' samples.

This clonotype was seen repeatedly, ten times or more. The V gene is TRBV28, the J gene TRBJ1-4, with 9 bases aligning to TRBD1. Germline trimming cut 7 bases from V and 8 bases from J; bases unmatched to any gene: 5. CDR1 and CDR2 (germline): MDHEN, SYDVKM. There are 13 residues in the CDR3. DNA for the CDR3: TGTGCCAGCACCCAAACAGGGGGCGAAAAACTGTTTTTT. Translation: CASTQTGGEKLFF.

In its sample, this clonotype was seen a few times. In nucleotides, the CDR3 is TGTGCCAGTAGTATGGACTCGACAATCTCTGGAAACACCATATATTTT. The encoded protein is CASSMDSTISGNTIYF. This sequence joins TRBV19 and TRBJ1-3, with D uncertain. The CDR3 contains 16 residues. Trimming left V 3 bases short and J 0 bases short, with 12 bases between. In germline, CDR1 is LNHDA, CDR2 SQIVND (reference sequence).

The V call is TRBV13, the J call TRBJ2-7; D might be TRBD1 (6 bases). The V gene's germline CDR1 is PRHDT and CDR2 FYEKMQ (reference sequence). Trimming shortened V by 3 bases and J by 6 bases, and 12 bases separated the two germline ends. CDR3 length: 13 residues. CDR3 coding DNA: TGTGCCAGCAGCTTGCCGGACAGTTCCGAGCAGTACTTC. It specifies CASSLPDSSEQYF.

The J gene is TRBJ1-1, the V gene TRBV14; D remains unclear. Germline V gene lookup returns CDR1 SGHDN and CDR2 FVKESK. V dropped 4 bases and J dropped 8 bases, with 20 bases sitting between them. The CDR3 contains 15 residues. CDR3 nucleotides: TGTGCCAGCAGCCCAGACTACGGGGTCCCTATCGAAGCTTTCTTT. Its translation is CASSPDYGVPIEAFF. The whole variable domain, filled in from reference TRBV14 and TRBJ1-1, reads EAGVTQFPSHSVIEKGQTVTLRCDPISGHDNLYWYRRVMGKEIKFLLHFVKESKQDESGMPNNRFLAERTGGTYSTLKVQPAELEDSGVYFCASSPDYGVPIEAFFGQGTRLTVV.

This chain connects TRBV20-1 to TRBJ2-1, with D maybe TRBD2 (6 bases). Looked up from germline, CDR1 is DFQATT and CDR2 is SNEGSKA (reference sequence). With 5 bases removed from V and 2 bases from J, the gap between germline ends came to 13 bases. CDR3 length: 14 amino acids. The CDR3 sequence: CSALKRRAYNEQFF. In DNA, the CDR3 is TGCAGTGCTTTGAAGCGGAGGGCCTACAATGAGCAGTTCTTC.

In DNA, the CDR3 is TGTGCCAGCAGTCTCCGTTTGGGACTAGCGGGGGAGCGCACAGATACGCAGTATTTT. Its translation: CASSLRLGLAGERTDTQYF. The V gene is TRBV28, the J gene TRBJ2-3; 14 bases are shared with TRBD2. The CDR3 is 19 amino acids. V shed 5 bases and J 1 base; nucleotides not matched to a gene: 11. CDR1 is MDHEN and CDR2 is SYDVKM in the germline V gene.

This clonotype was recorded many times. The genes are TRBV12-3 or TRBV12-4 and TRBJ2-1, with no clear D. CDR3 length: 14 residues. Between the trimmed V and J ends, which lost 5 bases and 0 bases, there was a span of 8 bases. CDR3 DNA sequence: TGTGCCAGCAGTGCCGGCAGCTCCTACAATGAGCAGTTCTTC. Amino acid sequence: CASSAGSSYNEQFF.

This clonotype has a handful of counts. This sequence joins TRBV19 and TRBJ1-1; D perhaps matches TRBD1 (5 bases). Trimming pared 8 bases from V and 1 base from J, leaving 11 bases between. The CDR3 sequence is 13 residues long. Germline V gene data show CDR1 as LNHDA and CDR2 as SQIVND (reference sequence). The CDR3 bases are TGTGCCAGTCGCCCCGGGGGGAACACTGAAGCTTTCTTT. This encodes CASRPGGNTEAFF.

This chain links TRBV12-3 or TRBV12-4 with TRBJ2-7; TRBD1 agrees at 7 bases. The trim removed 4 bases at V and 3 bases at J, leaving 3 bases unmatched. This CDR3 spans 13 amino acids. The CDR3 here is CASSSGGIYEQYF. As DNA, the CDR3 is TGTGCCAGCAGTTCAGGGGGAATCTACGAGCAGTACTTC.

V gene TRBV7-1 combines with J gene TRBJ1-2, with a possible D match to TRBD1 (5 bases). TRBV7-1 is sorted into the ORF group, with uncertain function. V lost 3 bases and J lost 0, with 11 bases in between. The CDR3 length is 15 residues. CDR3 nucleotides: TGTGCCAGCAGCTCGGGACTGTCAACTAACTATGGCTACACCTTC. Translated: CASSSGLSTNYGYTF.

There are a few counts of this clonotype. The V and J genes are TRBV7-9 and TRBJ2-3, with D possibly TRBD2 on 6 matching bases. Germline V gene lookup returns CDR1 SEHNR and CDR2 FQNEAQ (reference sequence). The CDR3 extends over 14 amino acids. The V gene lost 5 bases and the J gene lost 5 bases, with 14 bases spanning the gap. In DNA, the CDR3 is TGTGCCAGCAGCCTCTCGGGAGAGCGAGATACGCAGTATTTT. Translating it yields CASSLSGERDTQYF.

V is TRBV2 and J is TRBJ2-2, with D uncertain. V gave up 7 bases and J gave up 1 base, with 7 bases separating them. The CDR3 is made up of 13 amino acids. The V gene's germline CDR1 is SNHLY and CDR2 FYNNEI. The CDR3 loop reads CASTRQNTGELFF. CDR3 nucleotide sequence: TGTGCCAGCACCAGGCAGAACACCGGGGAGCTGTTTTTT.

This sequence joins TRBV6-5 and TRBJ2-7, with D perhaps TRBD2 (7 bases). The CDR3 spans 14 residues. V was shortened by 8 bases and J by 3 bases, with 17 bases between the two germline ends. The germline V gene encodes CDR1 MNHEY and CDR2 SVGAGI. The CDR3 DNA sequence: TGTGCCAGCGGTGGGGGGGGCCCCTTCTACGAGCAGTACTTC. Its protein is CASGGGGPFYEQYF.

The chain has TRBV9 and TRBJ2-7, with D perhaps TRBD2 (6 bases). The ends were cut back, 4 bases at V and 7 bases at J, with 24 bases in the middle. The CDR3 extends over 16 amino acids. Germline V CDR1 and CDR2: SGDLS, YYNGEE. DNA of the CDR3: TGTGCCAGCAGCATGAGGAGGAGATATGAGGAGGGGGAGCAGTACTTC. Translating gives CASSMRRRYEEGEQYF.

The V and J genes are TRBV7-9 and TRBJ2-7, with a possible D match to TRBD1 (5 bases). The CDR3 length is 17 residues. Germline-derived CDR1 and CDR2 are SEHNR and FQNEAQ (reference sequence). The V end was cut by 10 bases, the J end by 2 bases, with 27 bases between. The CDR3 nucleotides read TGTGCCACCAACATTTCTCCAGCAGGGATTGAAGCCTACGAGCAGTACTTC. Its translation is CATNISPAGIEAYEQYF.

The chain links TRBV5-1 to TRBJ1-1, with a weak D call TRBD1 (5 bases). Trimming cost V 0 bases and J 1 base, with 7 bases left between them. Looked up from germline, CDR1 is SGHRS and CDR2 is YFSETQ. The CDR3 extends over 14 amino acids. The CDR3 DNA sequence: TGCGCCAGCAGCTTGGAGGGGCCGAACACTGAAGCTTTCTTT. Encoded protein: CASSLEGPNTEAFF.

This clonotype was detected a few times. The J gene is TRBJ2-5, the V gene TRBV7-9; D is ambiguous. Looked up from germline, CDR1 is SEHNR and CDR2 is FQNEAQ (reference sequence). Deletions cut 5 bases from V and 2 bases from J, with 12 bases between. This CDR3 has 14 residues. The CDR3 region has the DNA TGTGCCAGCAGCACCTTCCAGAGACAAGAGACCCAGTACTTC. Amino acid sequence: CASSTFQRQETQYF. The variable domain in full, completed from reference TRBV7-9 and TRBJ2-5, reads DTGVSQNPRHKITKRGQNVTFRCDPISEHNRLYWYRQTLGQGPEFLTYFQNEAQLEKSRLLSDRFSAERPKGSFSTLEIQRTEQGDSAMYLCASSTFQRQETQYFGPGTRLLVL.

In its sample, this clonotype was seen many times. V gene TRBV11-3 combines with J gene TRBJ1-1; weak D call: TRBD1 (5 bases). The V and J ends lost 0 bases and 6 bases respectively, with 8 bases between them. The V gene's germline CDR1 is SGHNT and CDR2 YENEEA. The CDR3 covers 13 residues. The CDR3 loop is CASSLEGGAEAFF. The CDR3 coding sequence is TGTGCCAGCAGCTTAGAGGGGGGTGCTGAAGCTTTCTTT.

The genes are TRBV20-1 and TRBJ2-1; 8 bases are a match to TRBD2. In germline, CDR1 is DFQATT, CDR2 SNEGSKA (reference sequence). CDR3 length: 17 amino acids. Trimming cost V 1 base and J 0 bases; bases outside gene matches: 8. CDR3 sequence: CSARVFPGGNSYNEQFF. The CDR3 nucleotides are TGCAGTGCTAGAGTTTTTCCGGGGGGGAACTCCTACAATGAGCAGTTCTTC.

On this clonotype: A much larger clonotype is one base distant, so this may be a read error. The DNA for the CDR3 is TGCGCCAGCAGCCAAGATTTAGGGGGCGAGATGAACACTGAAGCTTTCTTT. It translates to CASSQDLGGEMNTEAFF. This chain joins TRBV4-1 and TRBJ1-1, with 7 bases lining up with TRBD1. CDR3 length: 17 residues. V trimming: 0 bases; J trimming: 0 bases; junction bases outside the gene matches: 7. Germline CDR1 and CDR2: MGHRA and YSYEKL.

This clonotype was counted a few times. The chain links TRBV7-6 to TRBJ2-2; D possibly corresponds to TRBD2 (5 bases). This CDR3 spans 16 amino acids. Trimming removed 5 bases from V and 2 bases from J, with 15 bases in between. Germline V gene data show CDR1 as SGHVS and CDR2 as FNYEAQ. CDR3 in DNA: TGTGCCAGCAGCCTGACAAACGGGGTTAACACCGGGGAGCTGTTTTTT. It is translated as CASSLTNGVNTGELFF.

The gene calls are TRBV2 and TRBJ2-1; no clear D. This CDR3 region has 14 residues. V was trimmed by 6 bases and J by 9 bases, leaving 18 bases between them. Germline CDR1 SNHLY, CDR2 FYNNEI. In DNA, the CDR3 is TGTGCCAGCAGCCTCAACGGCATCGTATCTGAGCAGTTCTTC. Translated: CASSLNGIVSEQFF.

This clonotype was seen a few times. This chain links TRBV7-4 with TRBJ2-1, with a possible D match to TRBD1 (8 bases). This CDR3 comprises 16 residues. V was clipped by 5 bases and J by 6 bases, with 20 bases between them. The V gene's germline CDR1 is SGHVT and CDR2 SQSDAQ. DNA of the CDR3: TGTGCCAGCAGCCCCCTACAGGGGGGGATTTTCAATGAGCAGTTCTTC. Residues: CASSPLQGGIFNEQFF.

The rearrangement uses TRBV4-2 and TRBJ2-2; D not certain. Germline CDR1 reads LGHNA; CDR2 reads YNFKEQ. Trimming left V 4 bases short and J 6 bases short, with 12 bases between. This CDR3 has 14 residues. The CDR3: CASSLQSGSGELFF. CDR3 sequence (DNA): TGTGCCAGCAGCCTACAATCAGGATCCGGGGAGCTGTTTTTT.

This clonotype appeared many times. The chain has TRBV7-9 and TRBJ2-7; D uncertain. This CDR3 spans 12 amino acids. Germline V gene lookup returns CDR1 SEHNR and CDR2 FQNEAQ (reference sequence). The germline V and J ends were trimmed by 6 bases and 3 bases, with 9 bases remaining between them. The CDR3 sequence: CASRRLSYEQYF. The CDR3 bases are TGTGCCAGCAGACGGTTGAGCTACGAGCAGTACTTC.

The chain couples TRBV6-1 to TRBJ2-1; D unresolved. The CDR3 runs 15 residues. Germline CDR1 is MNHNS and CDR2 is SASEGT. The germline V and J ends were trimmed by 4 bases and 0 bases, with 10 bases remaining between them. This CDR3 reads CASSGYLGSYNEQFF. The CDR3 nucleotides are TGTGCCAGCAGTGGGTACCTAGGCTCCTACAATGAGCAGTTCTTC.